A selection of T cell receptor beta chains follows, all from one sample in a study of shared clonotypes between healthy human individuals. Profiling relied on immunoSEQ multiplex PCR, and the TCRdb table lists in-frame clones only, not all of them. The data show about 2.4 million clones, roughly 93% seen once. The sequenced sample was naive CD4+ T cells from PBMCs. These receptors were obtained from a man between 18 and 29 years old in good health. Some clones in this sample may be carry-over from other donors' samples. CDR3s include the opening cysteine and the closing phenylalanine or tryptophan. A D gene is named only where the DNA matches it firmly. Not every row has a clone size; where given, it reads once, few, many or a size class.

>TRBV7-9|NA|TRBJ2-2|15|NA
TGTGCCAGCAGCCAAGTGGGCAGGCGCACCGGGGAGCTGTTTTTT
CASSQVGRRTGELFF
>TRBV6-1|NA|TRBJ2-7|13|NA
TGTGCCAGCAGTGAAGGGCCCAGCTACGAGCAGTACTTC
CASSEGPSYEQYF
>TRBV7-3|NA|TRBJ2-3|14|NA
TGTGCCAGCAGCTTAAGCGGGCTCACAGATACGCAGTATTTT
CASSLSGLTDTQYF
>TRBV4-2|TRBD1|TRBJ1-2|15|NA
TGTGCCAGCAGCCAAGATGGAGGGGGCCAATATGGCTACACCTTC
CASSQDGGGQYGYTF
>TRBV21-1|NA|TRBJ1-2|15|NA
TGTGCCAGCACCCCCTCGGACAGGGATCTCTATGGCTACACCTTC
CASTPSDRDLYGYTF
>TRBV18|TRBD2|TRBJ2-3|17|NA
TGTGCCAGCTCACCAGCACCACTAGCGGGGGGCACAGATACGCAGTATTTT
CASSPAPLAGGTDTQYF
>TRBV4-3|NA|TRBJ1-5|15|NA
TGCGCCAGCAGCCAAGATCGCAGCGGCCGTCAGCCCCAGCATTTT
CASSQDRSGRQPQHF
>TRBV13|NA|TRBJ2-1|20|NA
TGTGCCAGCAGCTTAAGCCTCTACCGGTCGCGGGAACCCCTCTACAATGAGCAGTTCTTC
CASSLSLYRSREPLYNEQFF
>TRBV4-2|TRBD2|TRBJ2-1|16|NA
TGTGCCAGCAGCCAACTGGGACTAGCGGGTCACAATGAGCAGTTCTTC
CASSQLGLAGHNEQFF
>TRBV28|NA|TRBJ2-3|15|NA
TGTGCCAGCAGCCGTCGTGAACGGGCTAAAGATACGCAGTATTTT
CASSRRERAKDTQYF
>TRBV7-3|TRBD2|TRBJ2-1|16|once
TGTGCCAGCAGCCAGGTAGCGGGCTCCACCTACAATGAGCAGTTCTTC
CASSQVAGSTYNEQFF
>TRBV5-6|TRBD1|TRBJ2-1|15|NA
TGTGCCAGCAGTCACAGAGATACAGGGGTTGGCGAGCAGTTCTTC
CASSHRDTGVGEQFF
>TRBV29-1|NA|TRBJ2-4|13|NA
TGCAGCGCCGAAGGCCAGGGACAAAACATTCAGTACTTC
CSAEGQGQNIQYF
>TRBV7-9|TRBD1|TRBJ2-5|17|NA
TGTGCCAGCAGCTTAGCGCTAGGACAGGGTAGGGAAGAGACCCAGTACTTC
CASSLALGQGREETQYF
>TRBV9|TRBD2|TRBJ2-7|16|NA
TGTGCCAGCAGCGTAGTCGGCGGGAGCCTTCCCCACGAGCAGTACTTC
CASSVVGGSLPHEQYF
>TRBV5-4|TRBD2|TRBJ2-3|14|NA
TGTGCCAGCAGCGTGGGACTAGCGCCAGATACGCAGTATTTT
CASSVGLAPDTQYF
>TRBV7-9|NA|TRBJ1-3|16|NA
TGTGCCAGCAGCCCACGGGGATCGCGCTCCGGAAACACCATATATTTT
CASSPRGSRSGNTIYF
>TRBV7-2|NA|TRBJ1-4|16|NA
TGTGCCAGCAGCCGGCCGCATTTACAGCTGAATGAAAAACTGTTTTTT
CASSRPHLQLNEKLFF
>TRBV6-6|NA|TRBJ2-7|14|NA
TGTGCCAGCGGCCGGGCCGGGAGTTTTGGCGAGCAGTACTTC
CASGRAGSFGEQYF
>TRBV7-8|NA|TRBJ1-6|16|NA
TGTGCCAGCAGCTTCCGCCCGTTGGGCACCGCCTCACCCCTCCACTTT
CASSFRPLGTASPLHF
>TRBV18|TRBD1|TRBJ1-1|14|once
TGTGCCAGCTCTTTAGGACAGGGGGCGACTGAAGCTTTCTTT
CASSLGQGATEAFF
>TRBV5-4|TRBD1|TRBJ1-5|15|NA
TGTGCCAGCAGCTTGGGGCAGGGGGCAGGTCAGCCCCAGCATTTT
CASSLGQGAGQPQHF
>TRBV10-2|NA|TRBJ2-1|15|NA
TGCGCCAGCAGTGAGCCCCGCTTCGGAGCGGCTGAGCAGTTCTTC
CASSEPRFGAAEQFF
>TRBV4-3|TRBD1|TRBJ2-7|14|NA
TGCGCCAGCAGCGGAACAGGGGGCTCCTACGAGCAGTACTTC
CASSGTGGSYEQYF
>TRBV7-9|NA|TRBJ2-2|14|NA
TGTGCCAGCAGCTTGGCTGGGGGACCCGGGGAGCTGTTTTTT
CASSLAGGPGELFF
>TRBV2|NA|TRBJ2-3|14|NA
TGTGCCAGCGGGCAGGTTCCTAGCACAGATACGCAGTATTTT
CASGQVPSTDTQYF
>TRBV27|TRBD1|TRBJ2-7|14|NA
TGTGCCAGCAGCGACCCGGGACAGTCTTTAAATTTGTACTTC
CASSDPGQSLNLYF
>TRBV7-2|TRBD2|TRBJ2-7|15|NA
TGTGCCAGCAGCGAAAGGATAGCGGGAGGCGGCGAGCAGTACTTC
CASSERIAGGGEQYF
>TRBV5-1|NA|TRBJ2-5|14|once
TGCGCCAGCAGCCCTGGCGGAGTCTTGGAGACCCAGTACTTC
CASSPGGVLETQYF
>TRBV4-3|NA|TRBJ2-6|14|NA
TGCGCCAGCAGCCAAGACTCTGGGGCCAACGTCCTGACTTTC
CASSQDSGANVLTF
>TRBV25-1|NA|TRBJ2-3|11|NA
TGTGCCAGCACATACACAGATACGCAGTATTTT
CASTYTDTQYF
>TRBV5-4|NA|TRBJ2-7|14|NA
TGTGCCAGCAGCTTGGGGACAGATCCTTACGAGCAGTACTTC
CASSLGTDPYEQYF
>TRBV28|NA|TRBJ1-4|15|NA
TGTGCCAGCAGTTCCCCCACAGGGTTGCGGGAAAAACTGTTTTTT
CASSSPTGLREKLFF
>TRBV5-1|NA|TRBJ2-2|16|NA
TGCGCCAGCAGCCGTGAGGCTAGCGTGGACACCGGGGAGCTGTTTTTT
CASSREASVDTGELFF
>TRBV5-4|NA|TRBJ2-1|14|NA
TGTGCCAGCACCCCGGGCCATGGCGCCGAAGAGCAGTTCTTC
CASTPGHGAEEQFF
>TRBV5-6|NA|TRBJ2-7|14|NA
TGTGCCAGCAGCTCCAAAAGGGGGTCCTACGAGCAGTACTTC
CASSSKRGSYEQYF
>TRBV30|NA|TRBJ2-5|12|once
TGTGCCTGGAGTTCTCCAGGAGAGACCCAGTACTTC
CAWSSPGETQYF
>TRBV5-4|NA|TRBJ2-3|15|NA
TGTGCCAGCACCTCACAGGGAACTAGCACAGATACGCAGTATTTT
CASTSQGTSTDTQYF
>TRBV18|NA|TRBJ2-7|15|NA
TGTGCCAGCTCAGAGGGGGTCGCGGGACCCTACGAGCAGTACTTC
CASSEGVAGPYEQYF
>TRBV30|NA|TRBJ1-2|11|few
TGTGCTGGGGGGCCCACCTATGGCTACACCTTC
CAGGPTYGYTF
>TRBV7-9|NA|TRBJ2-3|11|NA
TGTGCCAGCACCATCGGAGATACGCAGTATTTT
CASTIGDTQYF
>TRBV4-1|NA|TRBJ2-1|14|NA
TGCGCCAGCAGCCAAGGCCCCTCCTACAATGAGCAGTTCTTC
CASSQGPSYNEQFF
>TRBV7-2|NA|TRBJ1-2|13|NA
TGTGCCAGCAGCTTAGTATACGGGGACGGCTACACCTTC
CASSLVYGDGYTF
>TRBV4-2|NA|TRBJ1-2|16|NA
TGTGCCAGCAGCCAAAGGAGTTCGGACGTTGACTATGGCTACACCTTC
CASSQRSSDVDYGYTF
>TRBV30|TRBD1|TRBJ2-7|15|NA
TGTGCCTGGAGTGTACCGGACAGGAGTTCCTACGAGCAGTACTTC
CAWSVPDRSSYEQYF
>TRBV5-4|TRBD1|TRBJ1-2|16|once
TGTGCCAGCAGCTTAGATCTGGGACAGGGAATAGGTGGCTACACCTTC
CASSLDLGQGIGGYTF
>TRBV5-1|NA|TRBJ2-1|16|NA
TGCGCCAGCAGTTTGAGCGGCTTTCAGGCCTACAATGAGCAGTTCTTC
CASSLSGFQAYNEQFF
>TRBV15|NA|TRBJ2-7|13|NA
TGTGCCACCAGCAGTTTTGGGGTTGGAGAGCAGTACTTC
CATSSFGVGEQYF
>TRBV5-8|NA|TRBJ2-2|15|NA
TGTGCCAGCAGCCCGCTTTGGTGGGGCACCGGGGAGCTGTTTTTT
CASSPLWWGTGELFF